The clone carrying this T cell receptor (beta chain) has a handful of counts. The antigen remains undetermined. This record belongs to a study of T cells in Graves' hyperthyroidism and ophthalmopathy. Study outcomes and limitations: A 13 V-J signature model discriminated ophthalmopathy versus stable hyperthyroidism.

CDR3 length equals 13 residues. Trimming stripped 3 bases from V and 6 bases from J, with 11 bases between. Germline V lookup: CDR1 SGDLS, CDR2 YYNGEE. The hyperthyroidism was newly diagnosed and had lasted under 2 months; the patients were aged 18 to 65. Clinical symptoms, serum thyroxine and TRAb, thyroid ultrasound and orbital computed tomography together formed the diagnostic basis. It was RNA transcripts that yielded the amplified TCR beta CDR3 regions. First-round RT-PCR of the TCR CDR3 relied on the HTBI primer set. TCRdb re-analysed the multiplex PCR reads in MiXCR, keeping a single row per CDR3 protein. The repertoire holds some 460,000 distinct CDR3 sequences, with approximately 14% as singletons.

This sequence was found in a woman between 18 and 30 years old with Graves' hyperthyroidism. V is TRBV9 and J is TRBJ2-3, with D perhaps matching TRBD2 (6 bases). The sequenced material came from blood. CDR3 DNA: TGTGCCAGCAGCGCCAGCGGGCGGGATACGCAGTATTTT. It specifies CASSASGRDTQYF. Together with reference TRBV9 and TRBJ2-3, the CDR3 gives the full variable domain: DSGVTQTPKHLITATGQRVTLRCSPRSGDLSVYWYQQSLDQGLQFLIQYYNGEERAKGNILERFSAQQFPDLHSELNLSSLELGDSALYFCASSASGRDTQYFGPGTRLTVL.